These T cell receptor beta chains were read from a single sample in a study of regulatory T cells in long-lasting Graves disease. TCRdb re-analysed the multiplex PCR reads in MiXCR, keeping a single row per CDR3 protein. This sample has about 530,000 distinct CDR3 sequences; 15% to 20% occur once, and the top ten carry approximately 25%. Separately, the same data were catalogued under a study of T cells in Graves' hyperthyroidism and ophthalmopathy.

The specimen was peripheral blood mononuclear cells (PBMCs), collected at new diagnosis, from a patient treated with antithyroid drugs. The receptors derive from a woman aged 35 to 59 with Graves disease. The CDR3 runs from the conserved cysteine through the conserved F or W. A D gene is named only where the DNA matches it firmly. Clone size appears in some rows only: once, few, many, or a class for an expanded clone.

v_call: TRBV7-9
cdr3_length: 17
j_call: TRBJ2-1
clone_size: few
d_call: TRBD2
cdr3_aa: CASSLAGRSGGSYEQFF
cdr3_nt: TGTGCCAGCAGCTTAGCGGGACGGAGCGGGGGGTCCTATGAGCAGTTCTTC

v_call: TRBV18
cdr3_length: 14
j_call: TRBJ2-5
clone_size: many
d_call: -
cdr3_aa: CASSPPGPRETQYF
cdr3_nt: TGTGCCAGCTCACCACCAGGGCCACGGGAGACCCAGTACTTC

v_call: TRBV7-9
cdr3_length: 12
j_call: TRBJ1-6
clone_size: many
d_call: -
cdr3_aa: CASSNMDSPLHF
cdr3_nt: TGTGCCAGCAGCAATATGGATTCACCCCTCCACTTT

v_call: TRBV5-1
cdr3_length: 14
j_call: TRBJ1-1
clone_size: -
d_call: -
cdr3_aa: CASRSGGDGTEAFF
cdr3_nt: TGCGCCAGCAGATCTGGGGGTGATGGGACTGAAGCTTTCTTT

v_call: TRBV20-1
cdr3_length: 16
j_call: TRBJ2-7
clone_size: -
d_call: TRBD1
cdr3_aa: CSAKPPGTGPDYEQYF
cdr3_nt: TGCAGTGCTAAGCCACCCGGGACAGGGCCAGACTACGAGCAGTACTTC

v_call: TRBV3-1
cdr3_length: 16
j_call: TRBJ2-5
clone_size: -
d_call: -
cdr3_aa: CASSLRPSRWFETQYF
cdr3_nt: TGTGCCAGCAGCCTGAGGCCTAGCAGGTGGTTTGAGACCCAGTACTTC

v_call: TRBV7-8
cdr3_length: 14
j_call: TRBJ1-2
clone_size: many
d_call: -
cdr3_aa: CASSRPGSNYGYTF
cdr3_nt: TGTGCCAGCAGCCGCCCTGGTTCTAACTATGGCTACACCTTC

v_call: TRBV6-1
cdr3_length: 13
j_call: TRBJ2-5
clone_size: few
d_call: -
cdr3_aa: CASRRDNAVTQYF
cdr3_nt: TGTGCCAGCAGAAGGGACAATGCAGTGACCCAGTACTTC

v_call: TRBV7-3
cdr3_length: 14
j_call: TRBJ2-3
clone_size: few
d_call: -
cdr3_aa: CASRVTTATDTQYF
cdr3_nt: TGTGCCAGCAGGGTGACGACGGCCACAGATACGCAGTATTTT

v_call: TRBV2
cdr3_length: 13
j_call: TRBJ1-2
clone_size: many
d_call: -
cdr3_aa: CASSATVVDGYTF
cdr3_nt: TGTGCCAGCAGTGCTACGGTGGTGGATGGCTACACCTTC

v_call: TRBV28
cdr3_length: 17
j_call: TRBJ2-7
clone_size: -
d_call: TRBD1
cdr3_aa: CASSQIPGTATTYEQYF
cdr3_nt: TGTGCCAGCAGCCAAATACCCGGGACAGCGACAACCTACGAGCAGTACTTC

v_call: TRBV6-2/TRBV6-3
cdr3_length: 14
j_call: TRBJ2-1
clone_size: many
d_call: -
cdr3_aa: CASNRAGTYNEQFF
cdr3_nt: TGTGCCAGCAATAGGGCGGGGACCTACAATGAGCAGTTCTTC

v_call: TRBV7-2
cdr3_length: 13
j_call: TRBJ1-2
clone_size: few
d_call: -
cdr3_aa: CASSNTGNHGYTF
cdr3_nt: TGTGCCAGCAGCAATACAGGGAACCATGGCTACACCTTC

v_call: TRBV4-1
cdr3_length: 15
j_call: TRBJ2-3
clone_size: -
d_call: TRBD2
cdr3_aa: CASSQSLAGGDTQYF
cdr3_nt: TGCGCCAGCAGCCAAAGTCTAGCGGGGGGAGATACGCAGTATTTT

v_call: TRBV18
cdr3_length: 13
j_call: TRBJ1-5
clone_size: many
d_call: -
cdr3_aa: CASSSDQDQPQHF
cdr3_nt: TGTGCCAGCTCGTCTGACCAGGATCAGCCCCAGCATTTT

v_call: TRBV7-2
cdr3_length: 15
j_call: TRBJ2-5
clone_size: once
d_call: TRBD2
cdr3_aa: CASSFNGGGQETQYF
cdr3_nt: TGTGCCAGTAGCTTCAACGGGGGGGGCCAAGAGACCCAGTACTTC

v_call: TRBV6-5
cdr3_length: 15
j_call: TRBJ1-1
clone_size: -
d_call: -
cdr3_aa: CASSYSGRGFTEAFF
cdr3_nt: TGTGCCAGCAGTTACTCGGGTCGGGGATTCACTGAAGCTTTCTTT

v_call: TRBV7-3
cdr3_length: 15
j_call: TRBJ2-1
clone_size: many
d_call: TRBD2
cdr3_aa: CASSLELAGAGEQFF
cdr3_nt: TGTGCCAGCAGCTTAGAACTAGCGGGGGCAGGTGAGCAGTTCTTC

v_call: TRBV29-1
cdr3_length: 15
j_call: TRBJ1-2
clone_size: many
d_call: -
cdr3_aa: CSVEDGAPLRDGYTF
cdr3_nt: TGCAGCGTGGAAGACGGAGCCCCATTGAGGGATGGCTACACCTTC

v_call: TRBV6-1
cdr3_length: 14
j_call: TRBJ2-5
clone_size: many
d_call: -
cdr3_aa: CASPPWATEETQYF
cdr3_nt: TGTGCCAGCCCACCCTGGGCCACCGAGGAGACCCAGTACTTC

v_call: TRBV6-1
cdr3_length: 15
j_call: TRBJ2-5
clone_size: few
d_call: -
cdr3_aa: CASTKKLAEGKTQYF
cdr3_nt: TGTGCCAGCACCAAGAAGTTAGCGGAGGGAAAGACCCAGTACTTC

v_call: TRBV19
cdr3_length: 15
j_call: TRBJ1-5
clone_size: few
d_call: -
cdr3_aa: CASRTSGRSNQPQHF
cdr3_nt: TGTGCCAGTAGGACTTCCGGAAGGAGCAATCAGCCCCAGCATTTT

v_call: TRBV5-1
cdr3_length: 17
j_call: TRBJ1-1
clone_size: -
d_call: -
cdr3_aa: CASSFGGDTLMNTEAFF
cdr3_nt: TGCGCCAGCAGCTTTGGCGGGGACACTTTGATGAACACTGAAGCTTTCTTT

v_call: TRBV7-6
cdr3_length: 18
j_call: TRBJ1-2
clone_size: many
d_call: -
cdr3_aa: CASSSRTPWTEEDYGYTF
cdr3_nt: TGTGCCAGCAGCTCCAGAACCCCCTGGACCGAGGAGGACTATGGCTACACCTTC

v_call: TRBV3-1
cdr3_length: 18
j_call: TRBJ2-1
clone_size: few
d_call: -
cdr3_aa: CASSHVQTLGSSYNEQFF
cdr3_nt: TGTGCCAGCAGCCACGTCCAAACTCTTGGGAGCTCCTACAATGAGCAGTTCTTC

v_call: TRBV4-1
cdr3_length: 15
j_call: TRBJ2-7
clone_size: few
d_call: -
cdr3_aa: CASSQDWTEFYEQYF
cdr3_nt: TGCGCCAGCAGCCAAGATTGGACAGAATTCTACGAGCAGTACTTC

v_call: TRBV5-1
cdr3_length: 13
j_call: TRBJ1-1
clone_size: -
d_call: -
cdr3_aa: CASSLDMSTEAFF
cdr3_nt: TGCGCCAGCAGCTTGGACATGAGCACTGAAGCTTTCTTT

v_call: TRBV2
cdr3_length: 14
j_call: TRBJ1-4
clone_size: many
d_call: TRBD1
cdr3_aa: CASSVDRGLEKLFF
cdr3_nt: TGTGCCAGCAGCGTGGACAGGGGGCTTGAAAAACTGTTTTTT

v_call: TRBV7-9
cdr3_length: 15
j_call: TRBJ1-1
clone_size: -
d_call: -
cdr3_aa: CASSRLGVRNTEAFF
cdr3_nt: TGTGCCAGCAGCCGCCTGGGGGTAAGGAACACTGAAGCTTTCTTT

v_call: TRBV18
cdr3_length: 16
j_call: TRBJ2-7
clone_size: many
d_call: TRBD2
cdr3_aa: CASSPGSGGARGEQYF
cdr3_nt: TGTGCCAGCTCACCAGGAAGCGGGGGGGCCAGAGGCGAGCAGTACTTC

v_call: TRBV7-9
cdr3_length: 13
j_call: TRBJ1-5
clone_size: few
d_call: -
cdr3_aa: CASSLRRDQPQHF
cdr3_nt: TGTGCCAGCAGCTTGCGAAGGGATCAGCCCCAGCATTTT

v_call: TRBV24-1
cdr3_length: 13
j_call: TRBJ2-2
clone_size: few
d_call: TRBD1
cdr3_aa: CATSDRGRGELFF
cdr3_nt: TGTGCCACCTCTGACAGGGGGCGCGGGGAGCTGTTTTTT

v_call: TRBV3-1
cdr3_length: 14
j_call: TRBJ1-1
clone_size: many
d_call: -
cdr3_aa: CASSQDARPTEAFF
cdr3_nt: TGTGCCAGCAGCCAAGACGCCAGACCTACTGAAGCTTTCTTT

v_call: TRBV27
cdr3_length: 14
j_call: TRBJ1-5
clone_size: -
d_call: TRBD1
cdr3_aa: CASSLLGGGQPQHF
cdr3_nt: TGTGCCAGCAGTTTATTAGGGGGCGGGCAGCCCCAGCATTTT

v_call: TRBV12-3/TRBV12-4
cdr3_length: 23
j_call: TRBJ1-6
clone_size: few
d_call: TRBD1
cdr3_aa: CASSRQGRGALGPRSSYNSPLHF
cdr3_nt: TGTGCCAGCAGTCGACAGGGTAGGGGAGCTCTGGGACCAAGAAGCTCCTATAATTCACCCCTCCACTTT

v_call: TRBV3-1
cdr3_length: 15
j_call: TRBJ1-2
clone_size: many
d_call: TRBD1
cdr3_aa: CASSPRGQLKGGYTF
cdr3_nt: TGTGCCAGCAGCCCCAGGGGACAGCTTAAGGGAGGCTACACCTTC

v_call: TRBV10-3
cdr3_length: 13
j_call: TRBJ1-2
clone_size: -
d_call: -
cdr3_aa: CAISSGGPYGYTF
cdr3_nt: TGTGCCATCAGTTCCGGGGGGCCCTATGGCTACACCTTC

v_call: TRBV6-1
cdr3_length: 11
j_call: TRBJ1-2
clone_size: -
d_call: -
cdr3_aa: CASTGHYGYTF
cdr3_nt: TGTGCCAGCACGGGCCACTATGGCTACACCTTC

v_call: TRBV5-5
cdr3_length: 16
j_call: TRBJ2-1
clone_size: few
d_call: TRBD1
cdr3_aa: CASSPRRDRGAYEQFF
cdr3_nt: TGTGCCAGCAGCCCGAGGAGGGACAGGGGAGCTTACGAGCAGTTCTTC

v_call: TRBV7-2
cdr3_length: 18
j_call: TRBJ1-5
clone_size: many
d_call: TRBD1
cdr3_aa: CASSDRITGGRGNQPQHF
cdr3_nt: TGTGCCAGCAGCGACCGGATCACAGGGGGCCGGGGCAATCAGCCCCAGCATTTT

v_call: TRBV27
cdr3_length: 13
j_call: TRBJ2-5
clone_size: many
d_call: -
cdr3_aa: CASPEGYQETQYF
cdr3_nt: TGTGCCAGTCCGGAAGGGTACCAAGAGACCCAGTACTTC

v_call: TRBV5-1
cdr3_length: 16
j_call: TRBJ1-1
clone_size: many
d_call: -
cdr3_aa: CASSLMVPTGNTEAFF
cdr3_nt: TGCGCCAGCAGCTTGATGGTCCCAACGGGAAACACTGAAGCTTTCTTT

v_call: TRBV29-1
cdr3_length: 19
j_call: TRBJ2-5
clone_size: many
d_call: TRBD1
cdr3_aa: CSVEPFGTGWKEREETQYF
cdr3_nt: TGCAGCGTTGAACCTTTCGGGACAGGATGGAAAGAAAGGGAAGAGACCCAGTACTTC

v_call: TRBV18
cdr3_length: 14
j_call: TRBJ2-1
clone_size: few
d_call: TRBD1
cdr3_aa: CASSPRGPDNEQFF
cdr3_nt: TGTGCCAGCTCGCCCAGGGGGCCGGACAATGAGCAGTTCTTC

v_call: TRBV12-5
cdr3_length: 15
j_call: TRBJ1-1
clone_size: many
d_call: -
cdr3_aa: CASGPREGLDTEAFF
cdr3_nt: TGTGCTAGTGGCCCGAGAGAGGGGTTGGACACTGAAGCTTTCTTT

v_call: TRBV7-9
cdr3_length: 13
j_call: TRBJ2-7
clone_size: many
d_call: -
cdr3_aa: CASSNTGWYEQYF
cdr3_nt: TGTGCCAGCAGCAATACAGGGTGGTACGAGCAGTACTTC

v_call: TRBV2
cdr3_length: 13
j_call: TRBJ2-3
clone_size: many
d_call: TRBD2
cdr3_aa: CASSGLATDTQYF
cdr3_nt: TGTGCCAGCAGCGGACTAGCGACAGATACGCAGTATTTT

v_call: TRBV15
cdr3_length: 14
j_call: TRBJ1-3
clone_size: -
d_call: TRBD1
cdr3_aa: CATSITGGGNTIYF
cdr3_nt: TGTGCCACCAGCATTACAGGGGGTGGAAACACCATATATTTT

v_call: TRBV5-1
cdr3_length: 14
j_call: TRBJ1-2
clone_size: many
d_call: -
cdr3_aa: CASSLEAQAYGYTF
cdr3_nt: TGCGCCAGCAGCTTGGAAGCACAGGCCTATGGCTACACCTTC

v_call: TRBV12-3/TRBV12-4
cdr3_length: 14
j_call: TRBJ2-5
clone_size: -
d_call: -
cdr3_aa: CASTEGVFGETQYF
cdr3_nt: TGTGCCAGCACCGAAGGGGTCTTTGGGGAGACCCAGTACTTC

v_call: TRBV9
cdr3_length: 14
j_call: TRBJ2-1
clone_size: many
d_call: -
cdr3_aa: CASSVDRADNEQFF
cdr3_nt: TGTGCCAGCAGCGTAGATAGGGCCGACAATGAGCAGTTCTTC